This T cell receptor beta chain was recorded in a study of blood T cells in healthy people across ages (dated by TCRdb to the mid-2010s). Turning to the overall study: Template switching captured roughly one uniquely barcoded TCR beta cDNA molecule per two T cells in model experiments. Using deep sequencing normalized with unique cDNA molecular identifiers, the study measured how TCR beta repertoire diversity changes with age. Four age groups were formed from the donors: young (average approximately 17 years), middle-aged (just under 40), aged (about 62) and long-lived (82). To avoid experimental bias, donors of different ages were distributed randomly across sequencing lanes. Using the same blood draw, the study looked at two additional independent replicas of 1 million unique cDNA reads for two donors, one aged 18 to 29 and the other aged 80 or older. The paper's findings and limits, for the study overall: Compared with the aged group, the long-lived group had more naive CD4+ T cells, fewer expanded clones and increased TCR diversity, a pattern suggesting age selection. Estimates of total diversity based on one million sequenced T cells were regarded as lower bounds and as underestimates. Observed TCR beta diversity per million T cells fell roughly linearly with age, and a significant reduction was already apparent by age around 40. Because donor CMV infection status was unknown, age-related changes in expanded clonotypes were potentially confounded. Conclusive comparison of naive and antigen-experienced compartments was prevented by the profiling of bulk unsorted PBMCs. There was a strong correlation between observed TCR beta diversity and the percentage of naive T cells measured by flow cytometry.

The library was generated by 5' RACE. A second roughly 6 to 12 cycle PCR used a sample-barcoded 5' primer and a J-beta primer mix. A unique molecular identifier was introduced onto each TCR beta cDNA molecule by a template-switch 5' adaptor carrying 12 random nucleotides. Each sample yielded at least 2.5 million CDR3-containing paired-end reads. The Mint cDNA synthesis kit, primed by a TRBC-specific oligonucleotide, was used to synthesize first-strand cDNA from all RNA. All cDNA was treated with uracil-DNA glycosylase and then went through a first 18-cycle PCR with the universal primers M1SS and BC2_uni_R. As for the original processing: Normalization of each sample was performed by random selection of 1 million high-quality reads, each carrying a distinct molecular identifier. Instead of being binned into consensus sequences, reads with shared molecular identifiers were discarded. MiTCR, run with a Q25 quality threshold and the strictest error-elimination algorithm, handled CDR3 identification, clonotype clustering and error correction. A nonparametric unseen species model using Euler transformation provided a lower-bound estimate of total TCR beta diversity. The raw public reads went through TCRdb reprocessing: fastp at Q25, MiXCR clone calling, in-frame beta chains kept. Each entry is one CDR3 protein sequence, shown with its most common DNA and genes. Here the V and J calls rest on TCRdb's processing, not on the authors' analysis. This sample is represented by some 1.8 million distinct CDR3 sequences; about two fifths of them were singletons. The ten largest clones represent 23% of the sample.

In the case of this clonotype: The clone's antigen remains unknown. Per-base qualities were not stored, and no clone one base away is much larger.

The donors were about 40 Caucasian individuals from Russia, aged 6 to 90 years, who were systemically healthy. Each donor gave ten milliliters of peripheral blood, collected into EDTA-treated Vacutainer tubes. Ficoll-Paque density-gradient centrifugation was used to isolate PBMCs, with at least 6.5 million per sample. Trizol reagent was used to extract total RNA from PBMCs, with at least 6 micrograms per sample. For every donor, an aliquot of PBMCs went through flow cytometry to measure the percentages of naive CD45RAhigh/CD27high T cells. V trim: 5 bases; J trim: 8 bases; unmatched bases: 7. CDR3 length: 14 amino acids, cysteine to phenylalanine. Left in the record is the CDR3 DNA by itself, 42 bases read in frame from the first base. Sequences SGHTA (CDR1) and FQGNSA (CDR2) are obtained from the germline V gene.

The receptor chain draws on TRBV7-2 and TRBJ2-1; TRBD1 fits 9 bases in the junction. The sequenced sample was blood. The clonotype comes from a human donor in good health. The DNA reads TGTGCCAGCAGCCACGGACAGGGGTGGGATGAGCAGTTCTTC. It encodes CASSHGQGWDEQFF.